Presented here are 31 T cell receptor beta chains from one specimen sequenced in a study of T cell changes during pregnancy in multiple sclerosis. The assay was immunoSEQ multiplex PCR, and TCRdb's table has in-frame clones only and misses some. The data show 55,000 to 70,000 clones, 93% seen once. Here the sequenced sample was peripheral blood, taken after pregnancy. Source of these receptors: a female donor with multiple sclerosis, enrolled in a pregnancy study.

The rearrangement uses TRBV10-3 and TRBJ2-7; TRBD1 aligns across 8 bases. This CDR3 has 16 residues. Per germline, CDR1 ENHRY and CDR2 SYGVKD. The trim removed 4 bases at V and 4 bases at J, leaving 12 bases unmatched. In DNA form, the CDR3 reads TGTGCCATCAGTGGAAACATCGGACAGGGTAGATACGAGCAGTACTTC. This gives the protein CAISGNIGQGRYEQYF.

V is TRBV11-2 and J is TRBJ1-1; no clear D gene. V gave up 4 bases and J gave up 1 base, with 7 bases separating them. The CDR3 has 13 residues. Germline-derived CDR1 and CDR2 are SGHAT and FQNNGV. The CDR3 DNA follows: TGTGCCAGCAGCTCACACCCGAACACTGAAGCTTTCTTT. This sequence encodes CASSSHPNTEAFF.

This chain uses TRBV5-1 with TRBJ2-7, with D tentatively TRBD2 (6 bases). The CDR3 is 14 residues long. Per germline, CDR1 SGHRS and CDR2 YFSETQ. Trimming took 0 bases from V and 4 from J, leaving 11 bases between them. The CDR3 reads CASSLAGASYEQYF. The CDR3 coding sequence is TGCGCCAGCAGCTTGGCGGGAGCGTCGTACGAGCAGTACTTC. The variable domain in full, with the rest retrieved from reference TRBV5-1 and TRBJ2-7, is KAGVTQTPRYLIKTRGQQVTLSCSPISGHRSVSWYQQTPGQGLQFLFEYFSETQRNKGNFPGRFSGRQFSNSRSEMNVSTLELGDSALYLCASSLAGASYEQYFGPGTRLTVT.

The chain has TRBV28 and TRBJ1-2, with 8 bases that match TRBD1. The CDR3 extends over 13 amino acids. Germline CDR1 and CDR2: MDHEN and SYDVKM. V shed 4 bases and J 4 bases; nucleotides not matched to a gene: 2. This chain's CDR3 is CASSSTGVYGYTF. In DNA form, the CDR3 reads TGTGCCAGCAGTTCGACAGGGGTCTATGGCTACACCTTC.

V and J are TRBV29-1 and TRBJ1-2; TRBD1 might be the D (6 bases). CDR1 SQVTM and CDR2 ANQGSEA come from the germline V gene. The CDR3 covers 11 residues. The V end was cut by 4 bases, the J end by 3 bases, with 6 bases between. For the CDR3, the DNA is TGCAGCGTTGGACAGGACTATGGCTACACCTTC. As protein: CSVGQDYGYTF.

The rearrangement joins TRBV18 to TRBJ2-7, with 13 bases fitting TRBD2. V dropped 4 bases and J dropped 6; count of bases not matched to a gene: 6. Germline V lookup: CDR1 KGHSH, CDR2 LQKENI. CDR3 length equals 15 residues. CDR3 sequence reads: CASSQGLAGLPEQYF. The CDR3 coding sequence is TGTGCCAGCTCACAGGGACTAGCGGGACTGCCCGAGCAGTACTTC.

The rearrangement links TRBV28 to TRBJ2-7, with a tentative D call TRBD1 (6 bases). CDR3 length: 14 residues. Germline lookup yields CDR1 MDHEN and CDR2 SYDVKM. Trimming removed 2 bases at V and 3 bases at J, with 11 bases between. CDR3 bases: TGTGCCAGCAGTTTAAGGCAGGGGATCTACGAGCAGTACTTC. Residues: CASSLRQGIYEQYF.

This sequence joins TRBV19 and TRBJ2-1; D remains ambiguous. Germline CDR1 is LNHDA and CDR2 is SQIVND (reference sequence). CDR3 length: 13 amino acids. Trimming pared 4 bases from V and 1 base from J, leaving 5 bases between. The CDR3 reads CASSSGSYNEQFF. CDR3 in DNA: TGTGCCAGTAGTAGCGGATCCTACAATGAGCAGTTCTTC.

The genes are TRBV27 and TRBJ2-3; D is perhaps TRBD2 (5 bases). Trimming took 3 bases from V and 0 from J, leaving 7 bases between them. Germline CDR1 is MNHEY and CDR2 is SMNVEV (reference sequence). The CDR3 is made up of 14 amino acids. In DNA form, the CDR3 reads TGTGCCAGCAGTTTCCGGGAAAGCACAGATACGCAGTATTTT. Its protein is CASSFRESTDTQYF.

V gene TRBV7-2 combines with J gene TRBJ1-2; possibly TRBD1 for D (6 bases). This CDR3 contains 15 residues. Germline values: CDR1 SGHTA, CDR2 FQGNSA. Trimming took 3 bases from V and 4 from J, leaving 15 bases between them. The DNA of the CDR3 is TGTGCCAGCAGCTTTGTGGACAGACCCGTCTATGGCTACACCTTC. Protein: CASSFVDRPVYGYTF. Full variable domain (remainder filled in from reference TRBV7-2 and TRBJ1-2): GAGVSQSPSNKVTEKGKDVELRCDPISGHTALYWYRQSLGQGLEFLIYFQGNSAPDKSGLPSDRFSAERTGGSVSTLTIQRTQQEDSAVYLCASSFVDRPVYGYTFGSGTRLTVV.

V is TRBV4-3 and J is TRBJ1-3; D remains ambiguous. Germline V gene sequence: CDR1 LGHNA, CDR2 YSLEER. The CDR3 consists of 13 residues. Trimming pared 2 bases from V and 4 bases from J, leaving 6 bases between. CDR3 in amino acids: CASSQLSGNTIYF. CDR3 DNA sequence: TGCGCCAGCAGCCAATTAAGCGGAAACACCATATATTTT.

This rearrangement joins TRBV19 to TRBJ2-4, with 7 bases lining up with TRBD1. There are 14 residues in the CDR3. CDR1 and CDR2 from the germline V gene are LNHDA and SQIVND (reference sequence). J lost 4 bases, V lost 3 bases, and 3 bases had no gene match. CDR3 residues: CASSIGTAKNIQYF. CDR3 nucleotide sequence: TGTGCCAGTAGTATTGGGACAGCAAAAAACATTCAGTACTTC. The complete variable domain, with remaining parts taken from reference TRBV19 and TRBJ2-4, reads DGGITQSPKYLFRKEGQNVTLSCEQNLNHDAMYWYRQDPGQGLRLIYYSQIVNDFQKGDIAEGYSVSREKKESFPLTVTSAQKNPTAFYLCASSIGTAKNIQYFGAGTRLSVL.

The genes are TRBV15 and TRBJ1-5; D gene ambiguous. The CDR3 length is 13 residues. Trimming cost V 3 bases and J 7 bases, with 10 bases left between them. Germline V gene lookup returns CDR1 LNHNV and CDR2 YYDKDF (reference sequence). CDR3: CATSSWGEQPQHF. The CDR3 coding sequence is TGTGCCACCAGCAGCTGGGGAGAACAGCCCCAGCATTTT.

This chain links TRBV6-1 with TRBJ2-5, with 7 nucleotides matching TRBD1. After removal of 1 base from V and 5 bases from J, the junction contained 10 bases not matched to a gene. The CDR3 consists of 16 residues. Germline-derived CDR1 and CDR2 are MNHNS and SASEGT. CDR3 sequence reads: CASSEDEGALAETQYF. In DNA, the CDR3 is TGTGCCAGCAGTGAAGATGAGGGGGCTTTAGCTGAGACCCAGTACTTC.

The chain joins TRBV19 to TRBJ1-1, with D maybe TRBD1 (5 bases). V was trimmed by 5 bases and J by 1 base, leaving 8 bases between them. Germline-derived CDR1 and CDR2 are LNHDA and SQIVND (reference sequence). CDR3 length equals 13 residues. Written as DNA, the CDR3 is TGTGCCAGTAGTTCGACAGCGAACACTGAAGCTTTCTTT. It specifies CASSSTANTEAFF.

The J gene is TRBJ1-5, the V gene TRBV2, with 9 positions matching TRBD1. Germline loops: CDR1 SNHLY, CDR2 FYNNEI. V was clipped by 3 bases and J by 10 bases; unmatched bases: 7. CDR3 length: 14 residues. The CDR3 reads CASSEAQGASPQHF. In nucleotides, the CDR3 is TGTGCCAGCAGTGAGGCACAGGGGGCTAGTCCCCAGCATTTT.

The V gene is TRBV18, the J gene TRBJ2-7, with a weak D call TRBD1 (6 bases). V dropped 3 bases and J dropped 7 bases, with 22 bases sitting between them. CDR3 length: 16 residues. Per the germline V gene, CDR1 is KGHSH and CDR2 is LQKENI. The CDR3 spells CASSPPHRATTGEQYF. CDR3 DNA sequence: TGTGCCAGCTCACCCCCACACAGGGCCACTACTGGTGAGCAGTACTTC.

The V gene is TRBV13, the J gene TRBJ1-5, with 8 bases lining up with TRBD1. Germline trimming cut 3 bases from V and 7 bases from J; bases unmatched to any gene: 5. The CDR3 sequence is 14 residues long. Germline lookup yields CDR1 PRHDT and CDR2 FYEKMQ (reference sequence). CDR3 sequence (DNA): TGTGCCAGCAGCTTCCAGGGGGCACGGCAGCCCCAGCATTTT. It translates to CASSFQGARQPQHF. Based on the CDR3 plus reference TRBV13 and TRBJ1-5, the full variable domain is AAGVIQSPRHLIKEKRETATLKCYPIPRHDTVYWYQQGPGQDPQFLISFYEKMQSDKGSIPDRFSAQQFSDYHSELNMSSLELGDSALYFCASSFQGARQPQHFGDGTRLSIL.

The CDR3, as DNA: TGTGCCAGCAGTCCCGGGACAGGGTACGGAAACACCATATATTTT. Translating gives CASSPGTGYGNTIYF. The chain recombines TRBV6-5 with TRBJ1-3; 9 nucleotides match TRBD1. In germline, CDR1 is MNHEY, CDR2 SVGAGI. With V trimmed by 5 bases and J by 4 bases, 6 bases remained unmatched. The CDR3 loop spans 15 amino acids.

The CDR3 DNA reads as TGTGCCAGCAGCTTAACAGCGGGAGGGTCCAACGAGCAGTACTTC. This gives the protein CASSLTAGGSNEQYF. This chain connects TRBV5-5 to TRBJ2-7; 10 bases fit TRBD2. Losses at the gene ends were 2 bases for V and 5 bases for J; bases not matched to a gene: 7. Germline-derived CDR1 and CDR2 are SGHKS and YYEKEE (reference sequence). This CDR3 contains 15 residues.

Only a few counts were recorded for this clone. The chain is built from TRBV7-9 and TRBJ1-1, with TRBD1 matching 8 bases. From germline, CDR1 is SEHNR and CDR2 FQNEAQ (reference sequence). Trimming cost V 5 bases and J 1 base; bases outside gene matches: 0. The CDR3 sequence is 13 residues long. The CDR3 loop is CASSGQGNTEAFF. The DNA of the CDR3 is TGTGCCAGCAGCGGACAGGGGAACACTGAAGCTTTCTTT.

The chain combines TRBV7-6 with TRBJ2-3; the match to TRBD2 covers 11 bases. Germline-derived CDR1 and CDR2 are SGHVS and FNYEAQ. With 5 bases clipped from V and 6 bases from J, the junction kept 7 bases outside the gene matches. The CDR3 is made up of 15 amino acids. The CDR3 DNA follows: TGTGCCAGCAGCACCCAACTAGCGGGAGTGGATACGCAGTATTTT. Protein product: CASSTQLAGVDTQYF.

The V gene is TRBV5-4, the J gene TRBJ1-2; D remains ambiguous. The CDR3 consists of 12 residues. Trimming cost V 2 bases and J 8 bases, with 10 bases left between them. Germline CDR1 is SGHNT and CDR2 is YYREEE (reference sequence). CDR3 nucleotide sequence: TGTGCCAGCAGCTTTCCCTCCCAGGGCTACACCTTC. This codes for CASSFPSQGYTF.

This chain links TRBV9 with TRBJ2-3; tentatively, D is TRBD1 (5 bases). The CDR3 contains 13 residues. Germline CDR1 SGDLS, CDR2 YYNGEE. V lost 2 bases to trimming and J lost 9 bases, with 13 bases between them. The CDR3, as DNA: TGTGCCAGCAGCGTGGCCCCACAGGACACGCAGTATTTT. It encodes CASSVAPQDTQYF.

As regards this clone: The junction differs from germline at one of its ends, possibly a read error. The rearrangement joins TRBV28 to TRBJ2-7; 8 bases are a match to TRBD2. Germline lookup yields CDR1 MDHEN and CDR2 SYDVKM. The CDR3 spans 12 residues. Here the CDR3 reads CATQTPGLGVLF. The CDR3 nucleotides read TGTGCCACCCAGACCCCGGGACTAGGCGTTTTATTC.

DNA of the CDR3: TGTGCCTGGGGCCGGGACAGACCCTATGGCTACACCTTC. Translating it yields CAWGRDRPYGYTF. This chain links TRBV30 with TRBJ1-2; TRBD1 matches at 7 bases. J gave up 4 bases and V 5 bases, and 7 bases lay outside the gene matches. The CDR3 is 13 residues long. Germline V lookup: CDR1 GTSNPN, CDR2 SVGIG (reference sequence). Full variable domain (remainder filled in from reference TRBV30 and TRBJ1-2): SQTIHQWPATLVQPVGSPLSLECTVEGTSNPNLYWYRQAAGRGLQLLFYSVGIGQISSEVPQNLSASRPQDRQFILSSKKLLLSDSGFYLCAWGRDRPYGYTFGSGTRLTVV.

The chain recombines TRBV21-1 with TRBJ2-6; the D call TRBD2 from the table was never checked on the DNA. TRBV21-1 is flagged as a pseudogene. CDR3 length equals 17 residues. The CDR3 DNA is TGTGCCAGCAGCAAAGTTGGGGGACTCTCTGGGGCCAACGTCCTGACTTTC. Its translation: CASSKVGGLSGANVLTF.

The V gene is TRBV14, the J gene TRBJ2-3; TRBD1 agrees at 7 bases. Germline values: CDR1 SGHDN, CDR2 FVKESK. J gave up 3 bases and V 7 bases, and 4 bases lay outside the gene matches. The CDR3 consists of 13 residues. The CDR3 protein is CASNRGGTDTQYF. CDR3 bases: TGTGCCAGCAACAGGGGCGGTACAGATACGCAGTATTTT.

The CDR3 protein is CASSLDWSSTDTQYF. The CDR3 DNA reads as TGCGCCAGCAGCTTGGACTGGTCAAGCACAGATACGCAGTATTTT. The chain is built from TRBV5-1 and TRBJ2-3; no definite D call. The V gene lost 0 bases and the J gene lost 0 bases, with 8 bases spanning the gap. Germline V gives CDR1 SGHRS, CDR2 YFSETQ. This CDR3 is 15 amino acids long.

V gene TRBV7-3 combines with J gene TRBJ1-1; tentative D call: TRBD1 (5 bases). The germline V and J ends were trimmed by 4 bases and 6 bases, with 15 bases remaining between them. The CDR3 length is 14 residues. CDR1 and CDR2 (germline): SGHTA, FQGTGA. CDR3: CASSSTVGNAEAFF. In DNA form, the CDR3 reads TGTGCCAGCAGCTCGACAGTGGGAAATGCTGAAGCTTTCTTT.

V and J are TRBV7-2 and TRBJ2-7, with D possibly matching TRBD2 (6 bases). The germline V gene encodes CDR1 SGHTA and CDR2 FQGNSA. There are 15 residues in the CDR3. Trimming shortened V by 0 bases and J by 4 bases, and 13 bases separated the two germline ends. CDR3 region: CASSLAQGGLYEQYF. As DNA, the CDR3 is TGTGCCAGCAGCTTAGCGCAGGGTGGACTATACGAGCAGTACTTC.